This is a list of T cell receptor beta chains from one sample in a study of blood T cells in healthy people across ages. TCRdb re-called the 5' RACE reads with MiXCR, one entry per CDR3 protein. The top ten clones hold under 25% of a sample with 1,800,000 or so distinct CDR3 sequences, roughly 43% of them seen once. The sample was blood. The source is a human donor in good health. The CDR3 runs from the conserved cysteine through the conserved F or W. Fields, in order: V gene, J gene, CDR3 protein.

TRBV7-2	TRBJ2-3	CASSHLSGGSQYF
TRBV4-3	TRBJ2-3	CASSQDSSGYGDTQYF
TRBV4-3	TRBJ2-3	CASSQDTGHTTTDTQYF
TRBV6-2/TRBV6-3	TRBJ1-1	CASRQGRLNTEAFF
TRBV20-1	TRBJ1-6	CSARAYGNSPLHF
TRBV6-5	.	CASSPEAGGLYEQYF
TRBV2	TRBJ2-3	CASRDGLPQAPSTDTQYF
TRBV13	TRBJ1-1	CASSFISVNTEAFF
TRBV12-3/TRBV12-4	TRBJ1-2	CASGFVGNYGYTF
TRBV20-1	TRBJ2-3	CSARDLPAGGNTDTQYF
TRBV28	TRBJ2-7	CATKPSPFDSYEQYF
TRBV7-2	TRBJ2-7	CASSLGRSLYEQYF
TRBV7-9	TRBJ2-5	CASSSGGPIQETQYF
TRBV10-3	TRBJ2-2	CAISDRGASTGELFF
TRBV20-1	TRBJ2-6	CSARGTGTFSGANVLTF
TRBV15	TRBJ2-1	CATSSTPQGTHEQFF
TRBV10-3	TRBJ2-1	CAITGLAPTSSYNEQFF
TRBV4-2	TRBJ2-5	CASSQDRATTETQYF
TRBV20-1	TRBJ2-1	CSARDQGRPLSYNEQFF
TRBV29-1	TRBJ1-1	CSVELGPMNTEAFF
TRBV6-1	TRBJ2-1	CASTEGQPAYNEQFF
TRBV20-1	TRBJ2-1	CSARAFLENEQFF
TRBV6-1	TRBJ2-1	CASSGHFMSSYNEQFF
TRBV5-1	TRBJ2-7	CASSLGWTVYEQYF
TRBV28	TRBJ1-2	CASRLTPDYGYTF
TRBV7-2	TRBJ2-5	CASSRDYRQETQYF
TRBV7-2	TRBJ2-7	CASSLSSSRPSYEQYF
TRBV29-1	TRBJ1-1	CSALYSSPNTEAFF
TRBV12-3/TRBV12-4	.	CANSLGSWGIRDEQYF
TRBV28	TRBJ1-2	CASSLGRQGVDTF
TRBV7-6	TRBJ2-7	CASSTGLANSSYEQYF
TRBV9	TRBJ1-2	CASSSTGANGYTF
TRBV25-1	TRBJ2-6	CASSDGQEVSGANVLTF
TRBV7-7	TRBJ2-3	CASSPGTGQDTDTQYF
TRBV5-1	TRBJ1-6	CASSSPVGDLFGSPLHF
TRBV2	TRBJ2-2	CASRVLNTGELFF
TRBV2	TRBJ1-1	CASNWVAGGGLHEAFF
TRBV28	TRBJ1-5	CASSFRVPGKGQPQHF
TRBV12-3/TRBV12-4	TRBJ1-2	CASSLSLSSAGYTF
TRBV20-1	TRBJ2-3	CSASRTGGPDTQYF
TRBV9	TRBJ1-2	CASSVNRDSYGYTF
TRBV29-1	TRBJ1-2	CSVAYTGGARLNYGYTF
TRBV5-5	TRBJ2-1	CASSFSGGGDEQFF
TRBV7-8	TRBJ1-1	CASSLATPGNTEAFF
TRBV29-1	TRBJ2-2	CSGGQGANTGELFF
TRBV5-5	TRBJ2-7	CASSYSGESYEQYF
TRBV9	TRBJ2-3	CASSVVLGDTDTQYF
TRBV27	TRBJ1-5	CASSPIPQGNQPQHF
TRBV19	TRBJ1-5	CASSTGLYSNQPQHF
TRBV29-1	TRBJ2-7	CSVTTGPHEQYF
TRBV5-6	TRBJ2-7	CASSRGHRGSYEQYF
TRBV28	TRBJ2-1	CASSSLNWGGYNEQFF
TRBV12-3/TRBV12-4	TRBJ2-1	CASSRGGPDLDEQFF